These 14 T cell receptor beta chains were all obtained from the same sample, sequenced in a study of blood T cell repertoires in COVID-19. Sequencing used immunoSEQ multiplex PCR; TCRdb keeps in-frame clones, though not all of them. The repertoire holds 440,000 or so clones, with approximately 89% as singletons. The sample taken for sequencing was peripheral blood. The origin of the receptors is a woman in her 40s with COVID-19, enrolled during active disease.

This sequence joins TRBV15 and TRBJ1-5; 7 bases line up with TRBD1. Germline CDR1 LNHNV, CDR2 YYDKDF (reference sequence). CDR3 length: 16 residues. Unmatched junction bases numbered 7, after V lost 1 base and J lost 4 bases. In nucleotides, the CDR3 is TGTGCCACCAGCAGAGCCGGGACAGACCTAAATCAGCCCCAGCATTTT. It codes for CATSRAGTDLNQPQHF.

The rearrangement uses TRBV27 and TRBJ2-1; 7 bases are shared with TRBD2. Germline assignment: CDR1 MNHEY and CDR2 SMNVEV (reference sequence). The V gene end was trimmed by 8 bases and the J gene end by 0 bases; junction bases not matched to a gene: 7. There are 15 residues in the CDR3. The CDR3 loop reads CASRSGTSSYNEQFF. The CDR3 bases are TGTGCCAGCCGGAGCGGGACCAGCTCCTACAATGAGCAGTTCTTC.

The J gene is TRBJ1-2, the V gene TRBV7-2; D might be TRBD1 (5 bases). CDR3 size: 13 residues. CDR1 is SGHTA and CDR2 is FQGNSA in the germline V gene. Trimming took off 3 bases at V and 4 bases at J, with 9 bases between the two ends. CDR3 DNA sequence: TGTGCCAGCAGCTTCGACAGTACCTATGGCTACACCTTC. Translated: CASSFDSTYGYTF.

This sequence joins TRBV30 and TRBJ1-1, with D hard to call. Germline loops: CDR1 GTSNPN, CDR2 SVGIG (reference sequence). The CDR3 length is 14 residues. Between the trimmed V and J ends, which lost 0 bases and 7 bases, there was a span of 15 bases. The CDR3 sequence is CAWSVILGANEAFF. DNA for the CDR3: TGTGCCTGGAGTGTCATTTTGGGCGCTAATGAAGCTTTCTTT.

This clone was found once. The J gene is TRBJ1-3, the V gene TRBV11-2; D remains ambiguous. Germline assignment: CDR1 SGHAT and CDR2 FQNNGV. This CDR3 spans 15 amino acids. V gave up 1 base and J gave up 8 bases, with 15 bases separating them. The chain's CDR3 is CASSLGSGPADTIYF. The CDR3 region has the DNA TGTGCCAGCAGCTTAGGGTCGGGTCCCGCAGACACCATATATTTT.

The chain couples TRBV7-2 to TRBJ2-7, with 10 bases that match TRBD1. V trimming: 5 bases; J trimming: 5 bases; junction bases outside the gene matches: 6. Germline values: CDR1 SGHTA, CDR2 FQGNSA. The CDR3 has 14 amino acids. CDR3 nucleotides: TGTGCCAGCAGCCCACAGACAGGGGGCCACGAGCAGTACTTC. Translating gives CASSPQTGGHEQYF.

The CDR3 bases are TGTGCCAGCAGCCAAGATCTGATCCCTAGCGGGGGCCCTACTGGGGCCAACGTCCTGACTTTC. It encodes CASSQDLIPSGGPTGANVLTF. This chain connects TRBV3-1 (or the pseudogene TRBV3-2) to TRBJ2-6; 10 bases fit TRBD2. The CDR3 consists of 21 residues. CDR1 is LGHDT, CDR2 YNNKEL, per germline (reference sequence). V was pared by 0 bases and J by 2 bases, with 13 bases of the junction left unmatched.

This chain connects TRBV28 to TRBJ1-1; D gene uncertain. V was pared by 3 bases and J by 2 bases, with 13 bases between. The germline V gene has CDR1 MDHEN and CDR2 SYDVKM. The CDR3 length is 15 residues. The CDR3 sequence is CASSFLDRENTEAFF. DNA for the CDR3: TGTGCCAGCAGTTTTCTAGACCGGGAAAACACTGAAGCTTTCTTT.

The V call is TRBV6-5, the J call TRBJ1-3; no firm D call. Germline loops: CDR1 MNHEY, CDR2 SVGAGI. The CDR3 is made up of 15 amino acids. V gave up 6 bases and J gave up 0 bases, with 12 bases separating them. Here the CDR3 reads CASSSNTNSGNTIYF. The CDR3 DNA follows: TGTGCCAGCAGCTCTAATACCAACTCTGGAAACACCATATATTTT.

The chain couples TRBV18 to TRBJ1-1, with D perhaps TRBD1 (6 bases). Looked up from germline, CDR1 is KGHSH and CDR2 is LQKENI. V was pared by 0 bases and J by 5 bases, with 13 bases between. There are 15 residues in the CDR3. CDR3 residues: CASSPPSGQTTEAFF. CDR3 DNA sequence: TGTGCCAGCTCACCACCGTCAGGACAGACTACTGAAGCTTTCTTT.

CDR3 sequence: CASRRRLVFTDTQYF. DNA for the CDR3: TGTGCCAGCCGGCGCCGACTAGTCTTCACAGATACGCAGTATTTT. The chain carries TRBV19 and TRBJ2-3; D may be TRBD2 (6 bases). This CDR3 is built from 15 residues. Looked up from germline, CDR1 is LNHDA and CDR2 is SQIVND (reference sequence). The V gene lost 9 bases and the J gene lost 2 bases, with 18 bases spanning the gap.

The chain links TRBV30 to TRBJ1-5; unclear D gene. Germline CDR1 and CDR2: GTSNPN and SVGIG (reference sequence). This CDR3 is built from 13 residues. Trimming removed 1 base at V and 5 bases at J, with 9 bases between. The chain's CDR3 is CAWSGYGDQPQHF. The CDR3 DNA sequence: TGTGCCTGGAGTGGGTACGGTGATCAGCCCCAGCATTTT.

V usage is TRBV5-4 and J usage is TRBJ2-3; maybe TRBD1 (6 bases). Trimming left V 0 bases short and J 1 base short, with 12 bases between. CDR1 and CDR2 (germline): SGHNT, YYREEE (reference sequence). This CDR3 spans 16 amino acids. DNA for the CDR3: TGTGCCAGCAGCTTGGAAGTTGGGGGCGGCACAGATACGCAGTATTTT. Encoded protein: CASSLEVGGGTDTQYF. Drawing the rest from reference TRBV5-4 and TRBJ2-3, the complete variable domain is ETGVTQSPTHLIKTRGQQVTLRCSSQSGHNTVSWYQQALGQGPQFIFQYYREEENGRGNFPPRFSGLQFPNYSSELNVNALELDDSALYLCASSLEVGGGTDTQYFGPGTRLTVL.

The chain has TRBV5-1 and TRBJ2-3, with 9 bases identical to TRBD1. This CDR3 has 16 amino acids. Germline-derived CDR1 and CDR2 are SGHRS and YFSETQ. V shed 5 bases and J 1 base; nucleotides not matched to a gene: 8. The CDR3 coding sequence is TGCGCCAGCAGGGATACAGGGGGCCTTCGCACAGATACGCAGTATTTT. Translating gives CASRDTGGLRTDTQYF.